The 32 T cell receptor beta chains in this list originate from one sample, sequenced in a study of blood T cell repertoires in COVID-19. Produced via immunoSEQ multiplex PCR; TCRdb's table is partial and in-frame only. The sample contains roughly 330,000 clones, 88% of which appear only once. The sequenced sample consisted of peripheral blood. These receptors originate from a woman aged 50 to 60 with active or convalescent COVID-19.

This chain uses TRBV5-4 with TRBJ2-2; the match to TRBD2 covers 7 bases. The V segment lost 2 bases and the J segment 5 bases; nucleotides outside the gene matches: 3. This CDR3 has 14 residues. Germline V lookup: CDR1 SGHNT, CDR2 YYREEE (reference sequence). The DNA of the CDR3 is TGTGCCAGCAGCTTAACGGGAGGAACCGGGGAGCTGTTTTTT. This translates into CASSLTGGTGELFF. The full variable domain, in which reference TRBV5-4 and TRBJ2-2 provide the parts outside the CDR3, is ETGVTQSPTHLIKTRGQQVTLRCSSQSGHNTVSWYQQALGQGPQFIFQYYREEENGRGNFPPRFSGLQFPNYSSELNVNALELDDSALYLCASSLTGGTGELFFGEGSRLTVL.

This clone was found a few times. The CDR3 DNA reads TGCGCCAGCAGCCAACCGGGGGTTGAGACCCAGTACTTC. Protein: CASSQPGVETQYF. The chain has TRBV5-1 and TRBJ2-5; TRBD2 is a possible D gene (6 bases). V lost 4 bases, J lost 5 bases, and 12 bases lay in between. Germline V gene data show CDR1 as SGHRS and CDR2 as YFSETQ. The CDR3 contains 13 residues.

The chain employs TRBV7-9 and TRBJ2-7; TRBD2 matches at 9 bases. This CDR3 is built from 16 residues. Per germline, CDR1 SEHNR and CDR2 FQNEAQ (reference sequence). With 3 bases clipped from V and 4 bases from J, the junction kept 10 bases outside the gene matches. The CDR3 bases are TGTGCCAGCAGCTTCTTTGGATTAGCGGGAGATTACGAGCAGTACTTC. It yields the protein CASSFFGLAGDYEQYF.

Only a few counts were recorded for this clone. This chain links TRBV5-1 with TRBJ2-5; 7 bases map to TRBD1. Per the germline V gene, CDR1 is SGHRS and CDR2 is YFSETQ. The CDR3 loop spans 16 amino acids. The ends lost 6 bases at V and 3 bases at J; junction bases unmatched: 14. The CDR3 DNA follows: TGCGCCAGCACCGCGACCCCCGGGACAGATAAAGAGACCCAGTACTTC. Translating it yields CASTATPGTDKETQYF.

The chain joins TRBV4-3 to TRBJ1-2; D not certain. V was pared by 0 bases and J by 5 bases, with 10 bases between. The CDR3 has 14 amino acids. Germline V gene lookup returns CDR1 LGHNA and CDR2 YSLEER. CDR3 protein: CASSQDLEQYGYTF. The CDR3 DNA reads as TGCGCCAGCAGCCAAGATTTAGAACAGTATGGCTACACCTTC.

This clone was picked up a small number of times. The V call is TRBV7-3, the J call TRBJ2-1; 7 positions match TRBD1. Looked up from germline, CDR1 is SGHTA and CDR2 is FQGTGA. The CDR3 is 16 amino acids. The V gene end was trimmed by 3 bases and the J gene end by 0 bases; junction bases not matched to a gene: 5. The CDR3 sequence is CASSLEQGFSYNEQFF. The CDR3 nucleotides are TGTGCCAGCAGCTTGGAACAGGGGTTCTCCTACAATGAGCAGTTCTTC.

This clone came up once. The chain carries TRBV6-1 and TRBJ2-6, with D perhaps TRBD1 (6 bases). CDR1 MNHNS and CDR2 SASEGT come from the germline V gene. The germline V and J ends were trimmed by 7 bases and 3 bases, with 10 bases remaining between them. The CDR3 extends over 14 amino acids. The CDR3 DNA sequence: TGTGCCAGCAACAAGGGGGATGGGGCCAACGTCCTGACTTTC. Protein sequence: CASNKGDGANVLTF.

V is TRBV6-6 and J is TRBJ2-7; 8 bases fit TRBD2. Germline V gene data show CDR1 as MNHNY and CDR2 as SVGAGI (reference sequence). J gave up 0 bases and V 4 bases, and 5 bases lay outside the gene matches. The CDR3 length is 15 residues. For the CDR3, the DNA is TGTGCCAGCAGTTCACTAGCGGTTAGCTCCTACGAGCAGTACTTC. Encoded protein: CASSSLAVSSYEQYF.

As DNA, the CDR3 is TGTGCCAGCAGCCTGGGACTAGCGGGGGGCCTTACCTACAATGAGCAGTTCTTC. Translation: CASSLGLAGGLTYNEQFF. The V gene is TRBV5-6, the J gene TRBJ2-1, with 15 bases lining up with TRBD2. Germline V CDR1 and CDR2: SGHDT, YYEEEE. Germline trimming cut 4 bases from V and 2 bases from J; bases unmatched to any gene: 7. The CDR3 runs 18 residues.

The chain recombines TRBV29-1 with TRBJ1-2; perhaps TRBD1 as D (6 bases). CDR1 and CDR2 (germline): SQVTM, ANQGSEA. The CDR3 spans 12 residues. V lost 4 bases, J lost 14 bases, and 20 bases lay in between. The CDR3 spells CSVAPTGLPLTF. The CDR3 coding sequence is TGCAGCGTTGCGCCGACAGGCCTCCCTTTAACCTTC.

The genes are TRBV10-3 and TRBJ2-3; no clear D gene. This CDR3 is built from 16 residues. Germline V gene data show CDR1 as ENHRY and CDR2 as SYGVKD. Trimming cost V 2 bases and J 4 bases, with 16 bases left between them. In nucleotides, the CDR3 is TGTGCCATCAGTGAGCGTGAGGTTGGTTCGGCAGATACGCAGTATTTT. The encoded protein is CAISEREVGSADTQYF.

This clone came up a few times. V gene TRBV7-2 combines with J gene TRBJ1-5; 8 bases map to TRBD1. The CDR3 is 14 amino acids. Trimming removed 2 bases from V and 6 bases from J; junction bases left unmatched: 3. CDR1 and CDR2 (germline): SGHTA, FQGNSA. CDR3 amino acids: CASSLYRGSQPQHF. In nucleotides, the CDR3 is TGTGCCAGCAGCTTATACAGGGGGAGTCAGCCCCAGCATTTT.

The V and J genes are TRBV18 and TRBJ1-5, with 8 bases matching TRBD1. CDR1 and CDR2 from the germline V gene are KGHSH and LQKENI. The CDR3 totals 14 residues. Trimming cost V 6 bases and J 2 bases; bases outside gene matches: 3. The CDR3 spells CASSQGQGNQPQHF. CDR3 DNA: TGTGCCAGCTCCCAGGGACAGGGCAATCAGCCCCAGCATTTT.

The sample holds a few counts of this clone. This chain's CDR3 is CASSIATGPHQPQHF. In DNA form, the CDR3 reads TGTGCCAGTAGTATAGCTACAGGGCCACATCAGCCCCAGCATTTT. This chain joins TRBV19 and TRBJ1-5; D is perhaps TRBD1 (6 bases). Germline CDR1 LNHDA, CDR2 SQIVND (reference sequence). This CDR3 spans 15 amino acids. V lost 1 base, J lost 5 bases, and 12 bases lay in between.

The chain employs TRBV5-1 and TRBJ1-6; a weak D match, TRBD1 (6 bases). The V end lost 4 bases, the J end lost 1 base, and 9 bases lay between the germline ends. The CDR3 covers 15 residues. Looked up from germline, CDR1 is SGHRS and CDR2 is YFSETQ. The CDR3 sequence: CASSRDKSYNSPLHF. The CDR3 bases are TGCGCCAGCAGCCGGGACAAATCCTATAATTCACCCCTCCACTTT.

The gene calls are TRBV5-8 and TRBJ1-2; TRBD1 matches 7 bases. Trimming cost V 3 bases and J 4 bases; bases outside gene matches: 12. CDR1 is SGHTS, CDR2 YDEGEE, per germline. The CDR3 runs to 16 residues. The CDR3 reads CASSYVRDSKAYGYTF. As DNA, the CDR3 is TGTGCCAGCAGCTACGTCCGGGACAGCAAGGCCTATGGCTACACCTTC.

The J gene is TRBJ1-2, the V gene TRBV5-4; 8 nucleotides agree with TRBD1. Germline V gives CDR1 SGHNT, CDR2 YYREEE (reference sequence). The trim removed 2 bases at V and 4 bases at J, leaving 1 base unmatched. This CDR3 is built from 13 residues. The CDR3: CASSFGTGYGYTF. CDR3 coding DNA: TGTGCCAGCAGCTTCGGGACAGGCTATGGCTACACCTTC.

The gene calls are TRBV28 and TRBJ2-3; D might be TRBD2 (6 bases). V gave up 2 bases and J gave up 0 bases, with 9 bases separating them. The CDR3 loop spans 15 amino acids. Germline V lookup: CDR1 MDHEN, CDR2 SYDVKM. For the CDR3, the DNA is TGTGCCAGCAGTTTACGGGGGTATAGCACAGATACGCAGTATTTT. Protein sequence: CASSLRGYSTDTQYF.

CDR3 residues: CATETGKANTIYF. DNA for the CDR3: TGTGCCACCGAGACAGGGAAGGCAAACACCATATATTTT. V usage is TRBV10-3 and J usage is TRBJ1-3; 7 bases line up with TRBD1. Germline V CDR1 and CDR2: ENHRY, SYGVKD. J was trimmed by 6 bases and V by 10 bases; bases with no gene match: 9. This CDR3 is 13 amino acids long.

V and J are TRBV7-9 and TRBJ1-4; tentative D call: TRBD1 (5 bases). Trimming stripped 4 bases from V and 8 bases from J, with 17 bases between. Germline V CDR1 and CDR2: SEHNR, FQNEAQ (reference sequence). The CDR3 totals 15 residues. As DNA, the CDR3 is TGTGCCAGCAGCTCCCAGGGAGCGGGGGAGGAAAAACTGTTTTTT. As protein: CASSSQGAGEEKLFF.

The chain carries TRBV27 and TRBJ2-1, with TRBD2 matching 7 bases. Germline CDR1 MNHEY, CDR2 SMNVEV (reference sequence). This CDR3 comprises 14 residues. V dropped 5 bases and J dropped 7; count of bases not matched to a gene: 8. In DNA, the CDR3 is TGTGCCAGCAGTAGACTAGCAGGGCCGAATGAGCAGTTCTTC. The encoded protein is CASSRLAGPNEQFF.

CDR3 region: CASSLAGGFEQYF. The CDR3 DNA reads TGTGCCAGCAGCTTGGCCGGCGGGTTCGAGCAGTACTTC. The chain combines TRBV5-6 with TRBJ2-7; the D gene is possibly TRBD2 (5 bases). Germline CDR1 reads SGHDT; CDR2 reads YYEEEE. Trimming stripped 0 bases from V and 6 bases from J, with 10 bases between. This CDR3 is 13 amino acids long.

To note about this clone: Other DNA sequences within the sample encode an identical CDR3. CDR3 residues: CASSQETAMNTEAFF. The DNA for the CDR3 is TGTGCCAGCAGCCAAGAAACAGCCATGAACACTGAAGCTTTCTTT. This rearrangement joins TRBV4-2 to TRBJ1-1, with no clear D. This CDR3 region has 15 residues. V was shortened by 0 bases and J by 0 bases, with 8 bases between the two germline ends. CDR1 and CDR2 from the germline V gene are LGHNA and YNFKEQ.

The rearrangement joins TRBV5-1 to TRBJ2-1; the D gene is possibly TRBD1 (5 bases). This CDR3 has 13 amino acids. Trimming shortened V by 3 bases and J by 6 bases, and 10 bases separated the two germline ends. The germline gives CDR1 SGHRS, CDR2 YFSETQ. DNA of the CDR3: TGCGCCAGCAGCTCGACGACAGTCAATGAGCAGTTCTTC. As protein: CASSSTTVNEQFF.

V gene TRBV7-9 combines with J gene TRBJ1-1, with D possibly matching TRBD1 (6 bases). Germline-derived CDR1 and CDR2 are SEHNR and FQNEAQ (reference sequence). The V and J ends lost 10 bases and 1 base respectively, with 13 bases between them. The CDR3 totals 13 residues. The CDR3 reads CATAWGPNTEAFF. In DNA form, the CDR3 reads TGTGCCACCGCGTGGGGGCCGAACACTGAAGCTTTCTTT.

The rearrangement uses TRBV6-5 and TRBJ2-3, with 7 bases matching TRBD1. From germline, CDR1 is MNHEY and CDR2 SVGAGI. This CDR3 is built from 15 residues. V lost 5 bases and J lost 1; bases outside the gene matches: 6. CDR3 sequence reads: CASSPQGVRTDTQYF. The DNA for the CDR3 is TGTGCCAGCAGTCCCCAGGGGGTCCGCACAGATACGCAGTATTTT.

The rearrangement uses TRBV7-2 and TRBJ2-3; D is unresolved. V was cut by 0 bases and J by 2 bases, with 9 bases left in between. The CDR3 contains 15 residues. Germline loops: CDR1 SGHTA, CDR2 FQGNSA. This CDR3 is CASSLAVTSTDTQYF. CDR3 bases: TGTGCCAGCAGCTTAGCCGTTACTTCCACAGATACGCAGTATTTT.

This clone was counted only a few times. The rearrangement uses TRBV28 and TRBJ2-7, with D tentatively TRBD1 (5 bases). The CDR3 consists of 13 residues. V was clipped by 8 bases and J by 3 bases, with 14 bases between them. Germline V gene sequence: CDR1 MDHEN, CDR2 SYDVKM. The CDR3 region has the DNA TGTGCCAGCGGGCGACAGAGGATCTACGAGCAGTACTTC. This encodes CASGRQRIYEQYF.

This clone was detected only a few times. V usage is TRBV4-1 and J usage is TRBJ1-1; a weak D match, TRBD1 (6 bases). CDR3 length: 15 amino acids. CDR1 is MGHRA, CDR2 YSYEKL, per germline. V gave up 7 bases and J gave up 1 base, with 16 bases separating them. This chain's CDR3 is CASTSNDRSNTEAFF. For the CDR3, the DNA is TGCGCCAGCACCTCAAACGACAGGTCGAACACTGAAGCTTTCTTT.

The rearrangement links TRBV30 to TRBJ1-1, with TRBD1 as a possible D gene (5 bases). Trimming removed 8 bases from V and 8 bases from J, with 15 bases in between. The CDR3 is 11 amino acids. The V gene's germline CDR1 is GTSNPN and CDR2 SVGIG (reference sequence). The CDR3 loop reads CAHQQETEAFF. In DNA form, the CDR3 reads TGTGCCCACCAACAGGAAACCGAAGCTTTCTTT.

This chain joins TRBV12-5 and TRBJ1-4; 8 positions agree with TRBD1. The V segment lost 11 bases and the J segment 8 bases; nucleotides outside the gene matches: 10. The CDR3 has 13 amino acids. Germline lookup yields CDR1 LGHNT and CDR2 FRNRAP. The DNA of the CDR3 is TGTGCTGGCCTCCAGGGGGCGCAAGAAAAACTGTTTTTT. This encodes CAGLQGAQEKLFF.

This clone was observed a few times. V and J are TRBV4-2 and TRBJ2-7; possibly TRBD1 for D (5 bases). Germline V gives CDR1 LGHNA, CDR2 YNFKEQ. There are 14 residues in the CDR3. Trimming took 0 bases from V and 3 from J, leaving 9 bases between them. CDR3: CASSQELRGYEQYF. The CDR3 DNA sequence: TGTGCCAGCAGCCAAGAACTTAGGGGCTACGAGCAGTACTTC.